These T cell receptor beta chains were read from a single sample in a study of T cell repertoires in cytomegalovirus infection. MiXCR was run by TCRdb on the reads, yielding one entry per CDR3 protein. The sample records about 360,000 distinct CDR3 sequences, around 18% being singletons. Sequencing input: PBMCs. These receptor sequences come from a human donor in good health (CMV status not recorded). Some clones in this sample may be carry-over from other donors' samples. Each CDR3 is given with its conserved first and last residue. D genes are given only for firm matches. Clone size appears in some rows only: once, few, many, or a class for an expanded clone.

DNA	CDR3	size	V	J	D
TGTGCCAGCAGTCTTCAGCATTCCCAAGAGACCCAGTACTTC	CASSLQHSQETQYF	many	TRBV12-3/TRBV12-4	TRBJ2-5	NA
TGTGCCATCAGTGAGTCCGACAGATTATACGAGCAGTACTTC	CAISESDRLYEQYF	few	TRBV10-3	TRBJ2-7	NA
TGTGCCAGCAGCTTAGCGCGAATCCATCGGGAGACCCAGTACTTC	CASSLARIHRETQYF	many	TRBV7-8	TRBJ2-5	NA
TGTGCCAGCAGGGACAGTCGAGGGACAGATACGCAGTATTTT	CASRDSRGTDTQYF	NA	TRBV6-5	TRBJ2-3	NA
TGTGCCAGCAGCCCCAAGAGGCAGGACCTCTATGGCTACACCTTC	CASSPKRQDLYGYTF	few	TRBV7-2	TRBJ1-2	NA
TGTGCCACCGCGACTAGCGCTTCTTACGAGCAGTACTTC	CATATSASYEQYF	NA	TRBV10-3	TRBJ2-7	TRBD2
TGTGCCAGCAGTTCCTTATACTACGAGCAGTACTTC	CASSSLYYEQYF	few	TRBV12-3/TRBV12-4	TRBJ2-7	NA
TGCAGTGCTAGAGATGCCAGGGCTGGCACTGAAGCTTTCTTT	CSARDARAGTEAFF	NA	TRBV20-1	TRBJ1-1	NA
TGTGCCAGCAGTTCAGACAGGGTTGATCAGCCCCAGCATTTT	CASSSDRVDQPQHF	few	TRBV2	TRBJ1-5	TRBD1
TGTGCCAGCACCCCGGGACTAGAGGTTGAGACCCAGTACTTC	CASTPGLEVETQYF	few	TRBV5-6	TRBJ2-5	TRBD2
TGTGCCAGCAGTTCGGGGCGGATGAGCTCCTACAATGAGCAGTTCTTC	CASSSGRMSSYNEQFF	NA	TRBV27	TRBJ2-1	NA
TGTGCCAACTCCCCCACCACCCGTAGTAACAATGAGCAGTTCTTC	CANSPTTRSNNEQFF	few	TRBV6-5	TRBJ2-1	NA
TGTGCCACCCGGTTCCGACAGGGAAGCCCCGGGGAGCTGTTTTTT	CATRFRQGSPGELFF	NA	TRBV15	TRBJ2-2	TRBD1
TGCGCCAGCAGCTTGGCCGGGCGGTCAGCCCTCCACTTT	CASSLAGRSALHF	few	TRBV5-1	TRBJ1-6	NA
TGTGCCAGCAGGACCGAGGGAAATGAGCAGTTCTTC	CASRTEGNEQFF	NA	TRBV2	TRBJ2-1	NA
TGTGCCACCGCCCCCGCGGTAACTGGACATCCCTCCCGATTC	CATAPAVTGHPSRF	NA	TRBV19	TRBJ2-5	NA
TGCGCCAGCAGCCGCCAAGGACTAGCGGGGGGCCATGAGCAGTTCTTC	CASSRQGLAGGHEQFF	NA	TRBV4-1	TRBJ2-1	TRBD2
TGTGCCAGCAGCTTAGTGGGACGCCTGGGAAAAGGACTGTTTTTT	CASSLVGRLGKGLFF	few	TRBV7-2	TRBJ1-4	NA
TGTGCCAGCAGCCAGCCGGGTGCTGGGGCCAACGTCCTGACTTTC	CASSQPGAGANVLTF	NA	TRBV11-2	TRBJ2-6	NA
TGTGCCAGCAGTGTTGTGGGAAAGAATGAAAAACTGTTTTTT	CASSVVGKNEKLFF	NA	TRBV2	TRBJ1-4	NA
TGTGCCAGCAGCTTCAAGGGCCCGCCGGGTAATGAGCAGTTCTTC	CASSFKGPPGNEQFF	few	TRBV7-4	TRBJ2-1	NA
TGCAGTGCTACCCGAGGGGGGGCAGGGGTGGGTTACAATGAGCAGTTCTTC	CSATRGGAGVGYNEQFF	NA	TRBV20-1	TRBJ2-1	NA
TGTGCCAGCAGCTTAGACAGGCTCGGAAACACCATATATTTT	CASSLDRLGNTIYF	few	TRBV11-2	TRBJ1-3	NA
TGTGCCAGCAGTTGGATCCGGGGTACGGGGTTCGGGGAGCTGTTTTTT	CASSWIRGTGFGELFF	NA	TRBV28	TRBJ2-2	NA
TGTGCCAGCAGCCAGCGGGAGAGCTCCTACAATGAGCAGTTCTTC	CASSQRESSYNEQFF	many	TRBV12-3/TRBV12-4	TRBJ2-1	TRBD2
TGTGCCAGCAGCCGCTACGGGGGAGCATCCTACAATGAGCAGTTCTTC	CASSRYGGASYNEQFF	many	TRBV7-2	TRBJ2-1	NA
TGTGCCAGCAGCCATCCAGAACAGGGGAACACTGAAGCTTTCTTT	CASSHPEQGNTEAFF	many	TRBV4-2	TRBJ1-1	NA